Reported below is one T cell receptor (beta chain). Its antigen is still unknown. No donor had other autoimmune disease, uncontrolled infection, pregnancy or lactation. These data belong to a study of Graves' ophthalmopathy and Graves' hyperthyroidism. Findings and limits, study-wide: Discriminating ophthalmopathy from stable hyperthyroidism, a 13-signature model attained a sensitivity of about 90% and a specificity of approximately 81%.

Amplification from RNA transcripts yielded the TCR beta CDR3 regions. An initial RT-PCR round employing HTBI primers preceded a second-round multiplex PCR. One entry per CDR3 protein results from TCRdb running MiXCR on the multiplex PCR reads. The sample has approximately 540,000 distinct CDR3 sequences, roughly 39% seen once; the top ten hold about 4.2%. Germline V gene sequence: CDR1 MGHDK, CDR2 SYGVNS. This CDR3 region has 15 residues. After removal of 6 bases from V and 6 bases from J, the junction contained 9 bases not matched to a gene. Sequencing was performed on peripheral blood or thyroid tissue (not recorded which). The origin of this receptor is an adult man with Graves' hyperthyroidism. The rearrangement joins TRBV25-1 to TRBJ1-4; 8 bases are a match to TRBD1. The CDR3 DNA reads TGTGCCAGCAGCACGTCCGGGACAGGCGATGAAAAACTGTTTTTT. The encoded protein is CASSTSGTGDEKLFF.